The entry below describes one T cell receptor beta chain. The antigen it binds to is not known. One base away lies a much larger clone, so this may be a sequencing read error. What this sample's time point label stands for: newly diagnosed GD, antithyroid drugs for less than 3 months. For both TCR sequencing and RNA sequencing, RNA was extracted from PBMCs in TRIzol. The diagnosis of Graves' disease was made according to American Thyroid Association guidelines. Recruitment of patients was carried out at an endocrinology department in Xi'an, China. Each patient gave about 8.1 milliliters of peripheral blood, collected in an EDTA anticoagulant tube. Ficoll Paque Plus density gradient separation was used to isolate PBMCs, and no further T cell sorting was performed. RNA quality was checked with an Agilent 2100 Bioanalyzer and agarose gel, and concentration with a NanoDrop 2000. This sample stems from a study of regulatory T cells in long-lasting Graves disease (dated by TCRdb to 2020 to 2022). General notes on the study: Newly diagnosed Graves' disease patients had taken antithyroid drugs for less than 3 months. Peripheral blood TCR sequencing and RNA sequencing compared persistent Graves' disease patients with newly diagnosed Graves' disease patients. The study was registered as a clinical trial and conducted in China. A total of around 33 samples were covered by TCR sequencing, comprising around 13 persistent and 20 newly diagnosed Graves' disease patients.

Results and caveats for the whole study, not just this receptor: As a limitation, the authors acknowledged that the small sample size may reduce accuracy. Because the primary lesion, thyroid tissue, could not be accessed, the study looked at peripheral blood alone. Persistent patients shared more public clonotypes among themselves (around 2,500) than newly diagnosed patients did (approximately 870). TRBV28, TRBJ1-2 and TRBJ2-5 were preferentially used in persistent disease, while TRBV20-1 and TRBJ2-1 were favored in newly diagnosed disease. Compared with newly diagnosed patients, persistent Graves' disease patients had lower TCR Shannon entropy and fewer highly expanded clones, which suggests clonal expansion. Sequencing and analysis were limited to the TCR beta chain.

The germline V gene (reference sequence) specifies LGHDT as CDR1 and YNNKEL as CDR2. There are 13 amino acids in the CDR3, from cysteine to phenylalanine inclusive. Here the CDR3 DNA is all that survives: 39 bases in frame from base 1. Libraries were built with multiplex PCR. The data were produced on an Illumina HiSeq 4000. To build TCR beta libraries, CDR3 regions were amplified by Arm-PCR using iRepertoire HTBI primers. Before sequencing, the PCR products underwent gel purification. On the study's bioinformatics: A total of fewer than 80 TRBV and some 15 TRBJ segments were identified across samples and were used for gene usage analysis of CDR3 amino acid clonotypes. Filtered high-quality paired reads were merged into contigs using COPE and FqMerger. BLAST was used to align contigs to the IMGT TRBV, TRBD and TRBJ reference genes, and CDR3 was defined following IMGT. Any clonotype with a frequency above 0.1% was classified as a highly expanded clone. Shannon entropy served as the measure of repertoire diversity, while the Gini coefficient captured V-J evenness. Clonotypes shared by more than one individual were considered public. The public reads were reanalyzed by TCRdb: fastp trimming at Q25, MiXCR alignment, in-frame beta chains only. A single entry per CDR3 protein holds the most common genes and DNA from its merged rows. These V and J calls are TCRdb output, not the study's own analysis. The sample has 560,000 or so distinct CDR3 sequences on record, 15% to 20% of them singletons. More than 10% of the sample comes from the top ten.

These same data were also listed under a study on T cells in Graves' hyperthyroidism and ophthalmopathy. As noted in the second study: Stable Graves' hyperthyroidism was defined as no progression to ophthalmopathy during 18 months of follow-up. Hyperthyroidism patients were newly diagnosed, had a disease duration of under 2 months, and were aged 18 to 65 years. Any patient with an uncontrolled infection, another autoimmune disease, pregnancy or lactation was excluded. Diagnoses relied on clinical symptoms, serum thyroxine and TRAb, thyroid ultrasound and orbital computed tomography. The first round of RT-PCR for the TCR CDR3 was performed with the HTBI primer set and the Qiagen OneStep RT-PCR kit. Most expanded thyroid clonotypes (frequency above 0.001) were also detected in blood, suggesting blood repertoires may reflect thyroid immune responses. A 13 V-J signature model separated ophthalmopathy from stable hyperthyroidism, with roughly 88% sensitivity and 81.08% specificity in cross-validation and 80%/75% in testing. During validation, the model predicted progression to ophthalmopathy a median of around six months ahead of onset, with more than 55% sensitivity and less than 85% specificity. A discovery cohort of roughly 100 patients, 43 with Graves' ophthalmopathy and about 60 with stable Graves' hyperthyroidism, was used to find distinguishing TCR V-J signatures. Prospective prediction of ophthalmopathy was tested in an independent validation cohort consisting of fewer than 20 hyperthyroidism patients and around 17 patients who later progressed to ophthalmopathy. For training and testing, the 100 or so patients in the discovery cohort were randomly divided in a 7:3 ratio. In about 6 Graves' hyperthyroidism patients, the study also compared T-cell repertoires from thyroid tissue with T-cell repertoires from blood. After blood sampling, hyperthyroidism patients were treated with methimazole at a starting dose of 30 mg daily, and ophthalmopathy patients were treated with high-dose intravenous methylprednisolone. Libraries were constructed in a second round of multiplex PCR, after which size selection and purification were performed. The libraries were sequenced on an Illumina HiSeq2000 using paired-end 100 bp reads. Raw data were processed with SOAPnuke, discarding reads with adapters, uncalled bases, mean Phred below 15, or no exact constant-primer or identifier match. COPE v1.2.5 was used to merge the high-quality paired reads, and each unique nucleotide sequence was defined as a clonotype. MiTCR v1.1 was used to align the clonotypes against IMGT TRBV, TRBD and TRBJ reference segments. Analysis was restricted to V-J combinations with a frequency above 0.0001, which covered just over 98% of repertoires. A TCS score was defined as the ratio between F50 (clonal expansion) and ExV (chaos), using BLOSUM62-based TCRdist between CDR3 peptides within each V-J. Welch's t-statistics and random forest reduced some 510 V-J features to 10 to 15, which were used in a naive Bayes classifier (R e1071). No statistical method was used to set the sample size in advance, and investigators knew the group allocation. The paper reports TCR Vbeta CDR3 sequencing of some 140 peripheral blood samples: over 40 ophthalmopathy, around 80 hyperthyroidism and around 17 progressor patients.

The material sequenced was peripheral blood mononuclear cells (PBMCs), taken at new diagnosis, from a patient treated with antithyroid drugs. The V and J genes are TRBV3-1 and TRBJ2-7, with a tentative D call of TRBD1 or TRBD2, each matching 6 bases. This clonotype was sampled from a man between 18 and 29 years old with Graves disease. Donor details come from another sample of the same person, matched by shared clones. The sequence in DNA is TGTGCCAGCGCGGGAAGGGGGGTCTACGGGCAGTACTTC. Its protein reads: CASAGRGVYGQYF.